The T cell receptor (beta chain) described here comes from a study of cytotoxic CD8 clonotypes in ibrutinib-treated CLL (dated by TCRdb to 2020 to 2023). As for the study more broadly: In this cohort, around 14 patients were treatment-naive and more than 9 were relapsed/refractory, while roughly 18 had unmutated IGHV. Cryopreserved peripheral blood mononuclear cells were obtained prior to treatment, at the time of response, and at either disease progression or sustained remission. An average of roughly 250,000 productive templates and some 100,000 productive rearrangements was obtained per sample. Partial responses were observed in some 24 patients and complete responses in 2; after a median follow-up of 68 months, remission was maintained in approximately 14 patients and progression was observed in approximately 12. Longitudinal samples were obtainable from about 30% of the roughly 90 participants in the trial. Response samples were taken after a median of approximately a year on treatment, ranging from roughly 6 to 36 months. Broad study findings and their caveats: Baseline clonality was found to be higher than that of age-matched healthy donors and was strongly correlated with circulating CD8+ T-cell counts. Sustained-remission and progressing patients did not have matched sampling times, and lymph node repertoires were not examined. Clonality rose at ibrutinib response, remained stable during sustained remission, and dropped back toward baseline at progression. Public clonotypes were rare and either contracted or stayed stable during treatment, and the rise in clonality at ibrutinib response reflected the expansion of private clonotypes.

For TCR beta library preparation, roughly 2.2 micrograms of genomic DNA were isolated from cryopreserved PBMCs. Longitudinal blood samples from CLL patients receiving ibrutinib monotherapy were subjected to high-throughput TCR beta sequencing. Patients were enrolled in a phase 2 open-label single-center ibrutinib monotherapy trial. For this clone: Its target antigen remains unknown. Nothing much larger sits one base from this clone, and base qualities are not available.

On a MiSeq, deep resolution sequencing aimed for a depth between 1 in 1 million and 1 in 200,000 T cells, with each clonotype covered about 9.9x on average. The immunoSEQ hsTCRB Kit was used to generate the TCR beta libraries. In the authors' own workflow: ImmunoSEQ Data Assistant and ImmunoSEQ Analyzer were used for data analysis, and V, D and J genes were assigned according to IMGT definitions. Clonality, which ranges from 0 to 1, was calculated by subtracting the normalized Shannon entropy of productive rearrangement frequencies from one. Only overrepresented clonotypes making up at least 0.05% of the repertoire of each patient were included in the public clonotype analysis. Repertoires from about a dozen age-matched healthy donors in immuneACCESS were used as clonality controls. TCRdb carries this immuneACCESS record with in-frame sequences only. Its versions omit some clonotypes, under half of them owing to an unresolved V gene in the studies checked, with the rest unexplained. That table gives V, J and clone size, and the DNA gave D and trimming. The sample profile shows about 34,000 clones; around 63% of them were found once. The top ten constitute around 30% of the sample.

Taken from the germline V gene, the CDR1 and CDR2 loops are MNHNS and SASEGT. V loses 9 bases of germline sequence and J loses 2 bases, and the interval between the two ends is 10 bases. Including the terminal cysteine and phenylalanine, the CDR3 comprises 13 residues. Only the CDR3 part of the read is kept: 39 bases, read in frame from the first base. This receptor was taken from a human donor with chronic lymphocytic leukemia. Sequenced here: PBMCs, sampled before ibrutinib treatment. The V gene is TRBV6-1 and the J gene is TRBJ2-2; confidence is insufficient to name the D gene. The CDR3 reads CASVLVNTGELFF. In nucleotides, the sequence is TGTGCCAGTGTTCTGGTTAACACCGGGGAGCTGTTTTTT.